This T cell receptor (beta chain) was found in a study of T cell responses to AZD1222 COVID-19 vaccine. General observations from the study: It was only after the peak T cell response that any repertoires were sampled. Baseline serostatus was positive in only 5 to 7 AZD1222 recipients.

With 0 bases removed from V and 4 bases from J, the gap between germline ends came to 10 bases. The CDR3 runs to 13 residues. CDR1 and CDR2 (germline): GTSNPN, SVGIG (reference sequence). As concerns this clone: The antigen is undetermined.

Some clones are missing from TCRdb's copy, which holds only in-frame ones; the method was immunoSEQ multiplex PCR. Of about 150,000 clones detected, roughly nine tenths appear once; the ten largest clones hold under 20%. The chain combines TRBV30 with TRBJ2-7; D gene uncertain. The sequence was collected from an adult in good health. Sequencing used peripheral blood, obtained on day 0 of AZD1222 vaccination. The CDR3: CAWSVGRLYEQYF. The CDR3, as DNA: TGTGCCTGGAGTGTAGGCAGGCTATACGAGCAGTACTTC.